This T cell receptor (beta chain) was sequenced in a study of T cells in localized non-small cell lung cancer. Study results and limitations: Tumor samples were not multi-region, leaving intratumor heterogeneity unexcluded. Higher adjacent-lung clonality was associated with shorter survival. Appearance in adjacent lung was seen for a median around 60 of the top 100 tumor clones.

Using immunoSEQ multiplex PCR, the repertoire was profiled, and TCRdb retains in-frame clones only, with some absent. The sample has tens of thousands of clones, 65% to 85% seen once. CDR1 SGHNT and CDR2 YYREEE come from the germline V gene (reference sequence). The CDR3 length is 15 residues. V lost 0 bases and J lost 0, with 9 bases in between. For this clone: What it recognizes is unknown.

The chain joins TRBV5-4 to TRBJ1-1; D not resolved. Sequencing used PBMCs, obtained before any cancer treatment. The clonotype originates from a man between 40 and 69 years old with stage II lung adenocarcinoma. The CDR3 region is CASSLDGIMNTEAFF. As DNA, the CDR3 is TGTGCCAGCAGCTTGGACGGTATAATGAACACTGAAGCTTTCTTT.